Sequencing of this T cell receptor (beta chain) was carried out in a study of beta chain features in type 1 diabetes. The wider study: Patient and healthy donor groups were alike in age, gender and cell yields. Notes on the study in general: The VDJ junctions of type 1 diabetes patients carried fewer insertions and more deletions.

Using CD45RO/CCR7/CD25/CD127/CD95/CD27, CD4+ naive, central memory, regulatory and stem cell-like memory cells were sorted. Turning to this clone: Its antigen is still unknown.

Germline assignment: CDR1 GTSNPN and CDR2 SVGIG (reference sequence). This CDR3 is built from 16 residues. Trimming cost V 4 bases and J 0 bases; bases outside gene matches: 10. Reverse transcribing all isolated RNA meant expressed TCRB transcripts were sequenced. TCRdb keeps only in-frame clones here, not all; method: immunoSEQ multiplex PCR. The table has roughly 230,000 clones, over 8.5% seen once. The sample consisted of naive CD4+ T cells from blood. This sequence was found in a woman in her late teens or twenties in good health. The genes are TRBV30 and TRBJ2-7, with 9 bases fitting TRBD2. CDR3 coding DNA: TGTGCCTGGAAGGGTAGCGGGGGCCTGAGCTCCTACGAGCAGTACTTC. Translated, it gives CAWKGSGGLSSYEQYF.